This TCR beta chain was obtained from a study of cytomegalovirus exposure and HLA in healthy donors (dated by TCRdb to 2016 to 2017). About the investigation overall: In an earlier analysis of approximately 500 of the donors, around 300 Gb of sequence data and 90 million to 120 million unique TCR beta sequences from roughly 200 million T cells were reported. Roughly 310 gigabases of sequencing data and approximately 80 million unique TCR sequences were included in an early release covering about 700 HLA-typed donors. The genetic ancestry cluster associated with self-reported Caucasian donors included 65% to 90% of the 350 to 500 genotyped donors. The aim of the study was to test whether cataloging public T cell receptors could identify signatures of past pathogen exposure. Using immunosequencing, the study profiled T cell repertoires from around 680 subjects and related those repertoires to cytomegalovirus serostatus. In addition to the first cohort of 666 subjects, a separate validation cohort of under 150 different subjects was used. The study combined high-throughput TCR immunosequencing, statistical association of individual TCRs with disease status, and machine learning to predict cytomegalovirus infection status. To study patterns of TCR occurrence, a later analysis re-analyzed previously published TCR beta repertoires from 500 to 850 donors and added high-resolution HLA genotyping. Rather than using new phenotypic data, the later analysis identified candidate immune exposures from TCR beta sequences and from how often those sequences occurred across donors. An earlier analysis of some 500 of the donors used high-throughput TCR beta sequencing to judge whether each TCR beta V gene segment behaved as functional or pseudogenic. Donor age, sex, ethnicity and CMV serostatus were compiled together with the repertoire data. Genome-wide SNP genotypes for about 60% of the roughly 700 donors were used in a later genetic analysis, which treated that subset as a discovery cohort. All discovery cohort repertoires had been generated on a single sequencing platform. Both class I and class II loci were covered by HLA typing, at four-digit resolution. Typing coverage differed by locus: A, B, C, DRB1 and DQB1 were typed in roughly 629-630 donors, DQA1 in approximately 520, DPA1 in some 600, and DPB1 in approximately 450. About five DR-DQ haplotypes were treated as single units for association and clustering because of strong linkage in the cohort. Across approximately 400 genotyped donors of the cohort, an average of approximately 220,000 unique TCR beta nucleotide sequences per donor were sequenced, and roughly 17% of those sequences were non-productive. The paper's findings and limits, for the study overall: According to a later analysis, TCR association rates differed among HLA loci, with DRB1 alleles showing the most associated TCRs and HLA-C alleles showing the fewest. Roughly uniform sequencing depth across donors was assumed in presence/absence analyses, although this assumption may not hold. The study listed 150 to 200 TCR beta chains as associated with cytomegalovirus. In a later analysis, most CMV-associated TCR beta chains were found to appear HLA-restricted, with HLA associations seemingly driven largely by CMV exposure. Because counts were too low, 15 to 20 rarely observed V segments, including chromosome 9 orphons, were excluded from the earlier analysis of fewer than 650 of the donors. In a later genetic analysis, a missense DCLRE1C variant was associated with V-gene and J-gene trimming of TCR beta chains, and the association was replicated in an independent cohort. In a later analysis, HLA-associated TCR beta chains were found to be more clonally expanded and to have lower generation probabilities than equally common non-associated chains. Immune exposure information for the cohort was limited to CMV serostatus. A few of the identified cytomegalovirus-associated TCR beta chains were confirmed in vitro to be specific for cytomegalovirus antigens. A further reported finding was that TCR beta sequences accurately predicted the HLA-A and HLA-B alleles for most subjects in the first cohort. In this cohort, only TCR beta chains were sequenced, and detectable features were limited by the absence of alpha or paired-chain data. Cytomegalovirus status was reported to be diagnosed by the classifier with high specificity and sensitivity in both the original and validation cohorts. Because some donors lacked HLA typing at each locus, the association tests relied only on the typed subset. A later analysis reported that several top co-occurrence clusters appeared linked to parvovirus B19, influenza, CMV and Epstein-Barr virus. Specific HLA alleles were associated with around 18,000 TCR beta sequences at a false discovery rate of 0.05 in a later analysis. A later genetic analysis reported fewer N-insertions in productive TCRs among donors in an Asian-associated ancestry cluster than the roughly 620-donor mean. According to the authors, the approach could potentially be generalized to other disease states and immunological phenotypes. Correlated functional status among segregating V segments might reflect linkage disequilibrium, but an unknown experimental factor could not be ruled out. A group of highly shared sequence variants was considered likely to be a technical artifact of the sequencing pipeline. Because the 87-base-pair reads could not distinguish some IMGT-functional V segments, including TRBV6-2 and TRBV6-3, those segments were excluded. While some public TCRs were present in many individuals, most TCR sequences turned up only very rarely across donors. Broadly in line with IMGT annotations, most TCR beta V segments showed up in productive rearrangements about 87% or about 30% of the time in an earlier analysis of several hundred of the donors. When HLA alleles, especially DR and DQ, strongly co-occurred, TCR associations were difficult to assign to individual alleles.

About this clone: The antigen it binds to is not known. No base-level quality is on record; no much larger clone is a single base apart.

Based on the germline V gene, the CDR1 and CDR2 sequences are SGHRS and YFSETQ. From the cysteine up to the phenylalanine, the CDR3 has a length of 16 residues. The CDR3 DNA has 48 bases and is translated from base 1. Trimming removed 5 bases from V and 0 bases from J, leaving 17 bases between the germline ends. To prepare the library, the immunoSEQ multiplex PCR assay was applied. For the multiplex PCR, a mixture combining 60 forward primers for TCR Vbeta segments and 13 reverse primers for TCR Jbeta segments was used. The CDR3 region of rearranged TCR beta genes was amplified from genomic DNA by a multiplex PCR assay. The Illumina HiSeq System was used to sequence the amplified TCR beta libraries as 87-base-pair reads. In the authors' own workflow: A later analysis tallied roughly 80 million unique TCR beta chains across the 640 or so repertoires, and approximately 12 million of those chains were shared by two or more donors. A nearest-neighbor algorithm error-corrected the raw reads and collapsed the reads into unique sequences, merging closely related sequences to remove PCR and sequencing errors. CDR3 sequences were aligned to IMGT reference sequences to assign V, D and J gene segments. For a sequence to be retained, at least a six-nucleotide match to both a V gene segment and a J gene segment was required. Rearrangements were classified as productive when the CDR3 lacked stop codons and remained in frame with V and J, and all other rearrangements were classified as non-productive. CDR3 was defined according to IMGT convention as the region running from the second conserved V-encoded cysteine to the conserved J-encoded phenylalanine. In an earlier analysis of approximately 590 of the donors, sequences lacking an unambiguous match to a single V gene segment were excluded. In an earlier analysis of 587 of the donors, a V segment was called functional when productive rearrangements were above 56.7%, and segregating when the standard deviation between donors exceeded 5%. A statistical classification framework was developed to diagnose cytomegalovirus status using the catalog of TCR beta chain sequences. A later analysis assigned V and J genes by comparing TCR nucleotide sequences with IMGT/GENE-DB human TR gene sequences. The TCRdist pipeline was used in a later analysis to assign CDR3 sequences and most-parsimonious VDJ recombination scenarios. In a later analysis, every TCR beta chain was defined by the combination of its CDR3 amino acid sequence and its V-gene family, and reads without a unique V-gene family were dropped. To address suspected cross-contamination and a sequencing artifact, a later analysis removed approximately 590 highly shared, low-generation-probability nucleotide sequences. In a later analysis, a clonal expansion index was calculated for each public chain from normalized within-repertoire ranks of inferred template counts. In a later analysis, generation probabilities were computed with a VDJ recombination model fitted to out-of-frame rearrangements, and the resulting probabilities were checked against IGoR. In a later analysis, TCR-TCR, TCR-HLA and TCR-CMV co-occurrence was scored with hypergeometric tests, and a repertoire-size bias correction was applied to TCR pairs. To estimate false discovery rates, a later analysis permuted the HLA or CMV assignments 20 times. A later analysis grouped co-occurring TCRs with DBSCAN, adding TCRdist sequence similarity when clustering within HLA-allele-positive subsets. Co-occurrence clustering excluded repertoires with fewer than 30,000 or more than 120,000 public chains, plus five with anomalous nucleotide sharing. Imported from immuneACCESS, the table was reduced by TCRdb to in-frame sequences with V and J called. These copies leave out some clones; in studies compared against another copy, an unresolved V gene accounts for under half, and the cause of the remainder is not known. D and trimming come from the DNA, and the V and J calls and clone size come from that table. The sample has some 130,000 clones on record, approximately 79% of them singletons. Around 7% of the sample belongs to the ten largest clones.

In total, just over 650 healthy bone marrow donors made up the cohort. All cohort members were sampled while nominally healthy, although unrecorded immune exposures were likely present. The donor was CMV seropositive and was included in the group of 300 or so seropositive cohort members. Every donor gave a peripheral blood sample, and the peripheral blood mononuclear cells from that sample were used for TCR beta sequencing. The Qiagen DNeasy Blood Extraction Kit was used to extract genomic DNA from the blood cell samples. Sample: PBMCs. The chain is assembled from TRBV5-1 and TRBJ1-1, with the identity of the D gene unclear. This sequence was found in a man in his forties or fifties in good health and CMV-seropositive. The bases read TGCGCCAGCAGTCGGGGATTGTTCAATATGAACACTGAAGCTTTCTTT. Its translation is CASSRGLFNMNTEAFF.